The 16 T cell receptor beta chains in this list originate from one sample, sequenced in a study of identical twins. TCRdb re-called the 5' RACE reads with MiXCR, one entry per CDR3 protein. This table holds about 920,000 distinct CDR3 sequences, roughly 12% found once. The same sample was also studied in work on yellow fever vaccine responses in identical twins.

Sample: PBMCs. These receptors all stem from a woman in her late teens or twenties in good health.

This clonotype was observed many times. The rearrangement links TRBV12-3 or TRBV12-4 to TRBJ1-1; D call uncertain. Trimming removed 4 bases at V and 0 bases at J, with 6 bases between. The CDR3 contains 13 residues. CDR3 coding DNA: TGTGCCAGCAGTTGGAAGATGAACACTGAAGCTTTCTTT. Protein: CASSWKMNTEAFF.

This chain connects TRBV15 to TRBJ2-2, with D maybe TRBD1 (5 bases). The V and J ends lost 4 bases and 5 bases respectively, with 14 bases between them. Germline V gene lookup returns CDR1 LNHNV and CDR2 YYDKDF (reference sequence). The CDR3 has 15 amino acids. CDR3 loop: CATSTLAGFTGELFF. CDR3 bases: TGTGCCACCAGCACTTTGGCAGGGTTTACCGGGGAGCTGTTTTTT.

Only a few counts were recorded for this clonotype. The CDR3 loop reads CASGLGGGYEQYV. The CDR3 DNA follows: TGTGCCAGCGGACTGGGGGGTGGGTACGAGCAGTACGTC. The chain recombines TRBV28 with TRBJ2-7, with D perhaps TRBD2 (6 bases). This CDR3 contains 13 residues. The V and J ends lost 8 bases and 4 bases respectively, with 15 bases between them. CDR1 and CDR2 from the germline V gene are MDHEN and SYDVKM.

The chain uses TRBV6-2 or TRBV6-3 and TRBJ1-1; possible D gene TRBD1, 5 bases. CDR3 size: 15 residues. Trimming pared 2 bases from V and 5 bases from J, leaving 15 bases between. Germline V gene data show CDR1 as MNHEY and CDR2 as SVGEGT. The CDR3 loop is CASSYATGGQTEAFF. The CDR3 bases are TGTGCCAGCAGTTACGCCACAGGAGGTCAAACTGAAGCTTTCTTT.

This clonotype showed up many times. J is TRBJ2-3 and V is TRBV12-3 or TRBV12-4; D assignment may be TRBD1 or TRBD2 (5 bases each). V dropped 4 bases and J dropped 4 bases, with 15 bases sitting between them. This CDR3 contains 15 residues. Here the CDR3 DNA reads TGTGCCAGCAGTTACGAGGGACCACGTTCAGATACGCAGTATTTT. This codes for CASSYEGPRSDTQYF.

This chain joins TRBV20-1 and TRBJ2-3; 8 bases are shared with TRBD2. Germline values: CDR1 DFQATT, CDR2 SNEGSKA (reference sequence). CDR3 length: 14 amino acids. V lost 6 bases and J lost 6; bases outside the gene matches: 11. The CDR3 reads CSATFSGSTDTQYF. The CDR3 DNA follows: TGCAGTGCCACTTTCAGCGGGAGTACGGATACGCAGTATTTT.

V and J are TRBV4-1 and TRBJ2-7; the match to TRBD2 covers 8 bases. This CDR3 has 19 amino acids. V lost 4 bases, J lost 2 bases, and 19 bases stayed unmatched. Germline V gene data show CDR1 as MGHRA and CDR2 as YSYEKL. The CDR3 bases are TGCGCCAGCAGCCCTAGAGATGCGGGAGGACAACATTCGACCTACGAGCAGTACTTC. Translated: CASSPRDAGGQHSTYEQYF.

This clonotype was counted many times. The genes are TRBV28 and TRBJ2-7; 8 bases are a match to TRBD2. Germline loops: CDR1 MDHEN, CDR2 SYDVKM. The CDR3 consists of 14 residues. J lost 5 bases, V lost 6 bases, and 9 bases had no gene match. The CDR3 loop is CASRPQRETDEQYF. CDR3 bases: TGTGCCAGCAGACCCCAGCGGGAGACAGACGAGCAGTACTTC.

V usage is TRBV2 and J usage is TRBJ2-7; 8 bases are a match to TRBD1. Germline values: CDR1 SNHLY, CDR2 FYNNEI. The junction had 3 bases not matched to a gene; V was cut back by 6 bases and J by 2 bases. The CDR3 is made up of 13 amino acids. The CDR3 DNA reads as TGTGCCAGCAGGGGGACAGGACCCTACGAGCAGTACGTC. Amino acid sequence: CASRGTGPYEQYV.

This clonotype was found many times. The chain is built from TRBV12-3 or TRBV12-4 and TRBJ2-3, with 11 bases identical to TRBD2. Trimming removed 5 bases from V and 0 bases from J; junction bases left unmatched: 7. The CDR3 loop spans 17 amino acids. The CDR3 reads CASSPSLAGASTDTQYF. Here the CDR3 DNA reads TGTGCCAGCAGTCCATCACTAGCGGGAGCCAGCACAGATACGCAGTATTTT.

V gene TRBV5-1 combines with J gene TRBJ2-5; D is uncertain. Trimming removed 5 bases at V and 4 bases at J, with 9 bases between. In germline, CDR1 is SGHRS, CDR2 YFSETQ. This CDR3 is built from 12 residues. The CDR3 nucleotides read TGCGCCAGCAGTTCCGACGTAGAGACCCAGTACTTC. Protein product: CASSSDVETQYF. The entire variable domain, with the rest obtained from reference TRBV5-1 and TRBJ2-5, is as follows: KAGVTQTPRYLIKTRGQQVTLSCSPISGHRSVSWYQQTPGQGLQFLFEYFSETQRNKGNFPGRFSGRQFSNSRSEMNVSTLELGDSALYLCASSSDVETQYFGPGTRLLVL.

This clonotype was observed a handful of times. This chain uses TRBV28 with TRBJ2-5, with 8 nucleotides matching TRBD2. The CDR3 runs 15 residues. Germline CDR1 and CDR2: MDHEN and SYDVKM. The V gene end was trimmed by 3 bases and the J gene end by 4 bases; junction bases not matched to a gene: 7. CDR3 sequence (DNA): TGTGCCAGCAGTTTTAGGCTAGCGGGCGGAGAGACCCAGTACTTC. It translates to CASSFRLAGGETQYF.

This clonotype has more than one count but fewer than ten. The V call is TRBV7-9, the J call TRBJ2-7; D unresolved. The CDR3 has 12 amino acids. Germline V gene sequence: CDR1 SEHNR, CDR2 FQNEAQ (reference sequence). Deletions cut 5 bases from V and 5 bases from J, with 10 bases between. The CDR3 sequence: CASSLPPHEQYF. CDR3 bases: TGTGCCAGCAGCCTCCCTCCCCACGAGCAGTACTTC.

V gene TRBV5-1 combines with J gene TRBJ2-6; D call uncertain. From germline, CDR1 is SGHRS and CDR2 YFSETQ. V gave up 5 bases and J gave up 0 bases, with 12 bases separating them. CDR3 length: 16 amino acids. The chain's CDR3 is CASSILAVSGANVLTF. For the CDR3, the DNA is TGCGCCAGCAGTATACTTGCTGTCTCTGGGGCCAACGTCCTGACTTTC.

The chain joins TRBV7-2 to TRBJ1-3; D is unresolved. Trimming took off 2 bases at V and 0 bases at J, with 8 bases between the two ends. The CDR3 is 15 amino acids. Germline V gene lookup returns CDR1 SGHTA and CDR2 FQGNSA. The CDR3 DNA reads TGTGCCAGCAGCTTACAGGATGGCTCTGGAAACACCATATATTTT. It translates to CASSLQDGSGNTIYF. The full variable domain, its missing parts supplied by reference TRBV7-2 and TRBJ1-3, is GAGVSQSPSNKVTEKGKDVELRCDPISGHTALYWYRQSLGQGLEFLIYFQGNSAPDKSGLPSDRFSAERTGGSVSTLTIQRTQQEDSAVYLCASSLQDGSGNTIYFGEGSWLTVV.

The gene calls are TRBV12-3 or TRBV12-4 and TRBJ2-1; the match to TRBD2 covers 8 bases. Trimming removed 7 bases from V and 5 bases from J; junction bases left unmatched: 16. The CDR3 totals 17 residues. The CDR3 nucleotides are TGTGCCAGCAAAGACCCCTCTAGCGGGCCTAAAAACAATGAGCAGTTCTTC. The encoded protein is CASKDPSSGPKNNEQFF.